This T cell receptor (beta chain) was found in a study of blood T cell repertoires in COVID-19. The overall study: The origin of the acute and convalescent COVID-19 samples was the United States, Italy and Spain. T cells, B-cell-depleted T cells, or PBMCs provided the cDNA or gDNA that served as material.

This clone was observed many times. Authors' analysis steps: Cell counts per sample came from amplifying reference gene primers. Profiled with immunoSEQ multiplex PCR; TCRdb holds only in-frame clones, not every one. The V and J calls and clone size come from that table; D and trimming were worked out from the DNA. The sample consists of about 190,000 clones, approximately 80% of them appearing once. Input material: peripheral blood. This receptor was taken from a woman aged 50 to 65 with acute or convalescent COVID-19.

The CDR3 region has the DNA TGTGCCAGCAGCGGACGGGGAGTGCTGGCATCACCCCTCCACTTT. Amino acids: CASSGRGVLASPLHF. The chain employs TRBV5-6 and TRBJ1-6; the D is unclear. V was cut by 4 bases and J by 10 bases, with 18 bases left in between. The CDR3 extends over 15 amino acids. Per the germline V gene, CDR1 is SGHDT and CDR2 is YYEEEE.